Below are 25 T cell receptor beta chains sequenced from a single sample in a study of blood T cell repertoires in COVID-19. TCRdb's copy holds only in-frame clones and misses some; the assay was immunoSEQ multiplex PCR. The sample lists some 180,000 clones; 80% were seen once. The source material was PBMCs or T cells enriched from blood (not recorded which). Receptors were obtained from a man in his sixties who had been exposed to COVID-19.

This chain connects TRBV27 to TRBJ2-2, with D maybe TRBD2 (5 bases). This CDR3 contains 17 residues. With 5 bases removed from V and 1 base from J, the gap between germline ends came to 17 bases. Germline CDR1 reads MNHEY; CDR2 reads SMNVEV (reference sequence). CDR3 loop: CASSSWGDHLNTGELFF. CDR3 in DNA: TGTGCCAGCAGTAGCTGGGGAGACCATTTGAACACCGGGGAGCTGTTTTTT.

This clone appeared a single time. J is TRBJ1-5 and V is TRBV7-2; D not certain. The CDR3 is made up of 12 amino acids. Deletions cut 5 bases from V and 7 bases from J, with 9 bases between. CDR1 and CDR2 (germline): SGHTA, FQGNSA. As DNA, the CDR3 is TGTGCCAGCAGCCTCCCGGGGCAGCCCCAGCATTTT. Translation gives CASSLPGQPQHF.

The chain links TRBV7-2 to TRBJ2-7; 8 positions agree with TRBD2. Trimming cost V 2 bases and J 4 bases; bases outside gene matches: 10. Per the germline V gene, CDR1 is SGHTA and CDR2 is FQGNSA. There are 16 residues in the CDR3. The CDR3 coding sequence is TGTGCCAGCAGCTTAAGTCCGGGAGGGCTTCCGTACGAGCAGTACTTC. As protein: CASSLSPGGLPYEQYF.

V usage is TRBV14 and J usage is TRBJ2-1, with D hard to call. CDR1 is SGHDN, CDR2 FVKESK, per germline. This CDR3 has 14 residues. The V end was cut by 3 bases, the J end by 0 bases, with 6 bases between. CDR3 bases: TGTGCCAGCAGCCAGGGCAGCTCCTACAATGAGCAGTTCTTC. This gives the protein CASSQGSSYNEQFF. Based on the CDR3 plus reference TRBV14 and TRBJ2-1, the full variable domain is EAGVTQFPSHSVIEKGQTVTLRCDPISGHDNLYWYRRVMGKEIKFLLHFVKESKQDESGMPNNRFLAERTGGTYSTLKVQPAELEDSGVYFCASSQGSSYNEQFFGPGTRLTVL.

CDR3 in amino acids: CATRGGAYNEQFF. The CDR3 coding sequence is TGTGCTACTCGCGGGGGCGCCTACAATGAGCAGTTCTTC. The J gene is TRBJ2-1, the V gene TRBV27; TRBD2 is a possible D gene (7 bases). This CDR3 region has 13 residues. Germline CDR1 reads MNHEY; CDR2 reads SMNVEV (reference sequence).

The chain recombines TRBV4-2 with TRBJ1-2, with 10 bases that match TRBD1. Germline V gene sequence: CDR1 LGHNA, CDR2 YNFKEQ. Losses at the gene ends were 0 bases for V and 4 bases for J; bases not matched to a gene: 5. This CDR3 is 16 amino acids long. DNA for the CDR3: TGTGCCAGCAGCCAAGACGACAGGGGGCGAGGCTATGGCTACACCTTC. Its translation is CASSQDDRGRGYGYTF.

This sequence joins TRBV6-5 and TRBJ2-1; 7 bases align to TRBD2. V gave up 6 bases and J gave up 6 bases; unmatched junction bases: 5. Germline CDR1 is MNHEY and CDR2 is SVGAGI. This CDR3 spans 13 amino acids. The CDR3 here is CASSSREVNEQFF. CDR3 nucleotides: TGTGCCAGCAGCTCACGGGAGGTCAATGAGCAGTTCTTC.

V usage is TRBV20-1 and J usage is TRBJ2-3; 9 positions match TRBD2. CDR3 length: 14 amino acids. Germline trimming cut 6 bases from V and 0 bases from J; bases unmatched to any gene: 4. The V gene's germline CDR1 is DFQATT and CDR2 SNEGSKA (reference sequence). The CDR3 sequence is CSASTSGSTDTQYF. CDR3 coding DNA: TGCAGTGCGAGTACTAGCGGGAGCACAGATACGCAGTATTTT.

The V call is TRBV19, the J call TRBJ1-5, with D unclear. Trimming stripped 4 bases from V and 0 bases from J, with 10 bases between. CDR3 length: 15 amino acids. From germline, CDR1 is LNHDA and CDR2 SQIVND (reference sequence). The CDR3 here is CASSTDGDSNQPQHF. The CDR3 DNA reads as TGTGCCAGTAGTACCGACGGGGATAGCAATCAGCCCCAGCATTTT.

This clone was recorded at least ten times. This chain links TRBV5-4 with TRBJ1-1; D possibly corresponds to TRBD1 (5 bases). V was cut by 3 bases and J by 1 base, with 13 bases left in between. Germline V gene lookup returns CDR1 SGHNT and CDR2 YYREEE (reference sequence). The CDR3 is made up of 15 amino acids. CDR3 DNA sequence: TGTGCCAGCAGCTGGGGCCAGGGCGGGAACACTGAAGCTTTCTTT. Translated, it gives CASSWGQGGNTEAFF.

A single count supports this clone. The gene calls are TRBV5-4 and TRBJ1-5; 7 bases align to TRBD1. The CDR3 sequence is 14 residues long. The V gene end was trimmed by 4 bases and the J gene end by 2 bases; junction bases not matched to a gene: 3. CDR1 is SGHNT, CDR2 YYREEE, per germline (reference sequence). In DNA, the CDR3 is TGTGCCAGCAGCGGCGACAGGGGCAATCAGCCCCAGCATTTT. Translating it yields CASSGDRGNQPQHF.

The rearrangement links TRBV30 to TRBJ2-7; TRBD2 agrees at 7 bases. CDR3 length: 15 residues. CDR1 is GTSNPN and CDR2 is SVGIG in the germline V gene (reference sequence). The V gene end was trimmed by 1 base and the J gene end by 13 bases; junction bases not matched to a gene: 19. CDR3 sequence (DNA): TGTGCCTGGAGTGCCCTAAAAGCGGGACGGTGGCCAATATACTTC. It yields the protein CAWSALKAGRWPIYF.

The chain combines TRBV28 with TRBJ2-7; the match to TRBD1 covers 8 bases. Per the germline V gene, CDR1 is MDHEN and CDR2 is SYDVKM. J was trimmed by 7 bases and V by 5 bases; bases with no gene match: 16. There are 16 residues in the CDR3. The CDR3 DNA follows: TGTGCCAGCAGTCTACCTAACAGGGGGGTCACGGGGGAGCAGTACTTC. Its translation: CASSLPNRGVTGEQYF.

The V and J genes are TRBV6-1 and TRBJ2-5; D may be TRBD2 (7 bases). V dropped 2 bases and J dropped 0 bases, with 13 bases sitting between them. CDR1 and CDR2 (germline): MNHNS, SASEGT. This CDR3 has 16 amino acids. The CDR3 loop reads CASSESGTTYQETQYF. CDR3 nucleotide sequence: TGTGCCAGCAGTGAAAGCGGGACAACGTACCAAGAGACCCAGTACTTC.

This chain uses TRBV5-1 with TRBJ2-6; 9 nucleotides align to TRBD1. The CDR3 contains 18 residues. J lost 1 base, V lost 5 bases, and 10 bases had no gene match. Germline V gene data show CDR1 as SGHRS and CDR2 as YFSETQ. The CDR3 region is CASRSSGQGISGANVLTF. CDR3 DNA: TGCGCCAGCAGATCATCGGGACAGGGTATTTCTGGGGCCAACGTCCTGACTTTC.

CDR3 in DNA: TGCGCCAGCAGTGAAAATCTACAGGGGGCGGACACTGAAGCTTTCTTT. This gives the protein CASSENLQGADTEAFF. The genes are TRBV10-1 and TRBJ1-1, with TRBD1 identical over 9 bases. This CDR3 is built from 16 residues. The germline V gene encodes CDR1 WNHNN and CDR2 SYGVQD (reference sequence). Germline trimming cut 3 bases from V and 3 bases from J; bases unmatched to any gene: 8.

This chain joins TRBV30 and TRBJ2-1; 7 bases align to TRBD1. V was clipped by 2 bases and J by 2 bases; unmatched bases: 9. This CDR3 comprises 16 residues. The germline gives CDR1 GTSNPN, CDR2 SVGIG (reference sequence). The CDR3 sequence is CAWSPLGQGAYNEQFF. In DNA form, the CDR3 reads TGTGCCTGGAGTCCATTGGGGCAGGGGGCCTACAATGAGCAGTTCTTC.

This chain links TRBV10-3 with TRBJ2-7; D remains unclear. CDR3 length: 14 amino acids. The germline V gene encodes CDR1 ENHRY and CDR2 SYGVKD. Between the trimmed V and J ends, which lost 11 bases and 0 bases, there was a span of 17 bases. The CDR3 sequence is CASRRSPSSYEQYF. The CDR3 DNA sequence: TGTGCCTCCCGGCGGTCTCCGAGCTCCTACGAGCAGTACTTC.

The genes are TRBV19 and TRBJ1-1; 9 bases are shared with TRBD1. V shed 3 bases, J shed 4 bases, and the junction held 3 bases outside the gene matches. This CDR3 comprises 14 residues. Germline V CDR1 and CDR2: LNHDA, SQIVND (reference sequence). CDR3 in DNA: TGTGCCAGTAGTATGGGGGACAGGGCCACTGAAGCTTTCTTT. Its translation is CASSMGDRATEAFF.

The count of this clone is one. The rearrangement joins TRBV5-8 to TRBJ2-6, with a weak D call TRBD2 (5 bases). Germline CDR1 reads SGHTS; CDR2 reads YDEGEE. This CDR3 comprises 14 residues. V lost 4 bases, J lost 5 bases, and 10 bases lay in between. DNA for the CDR3: TGTGCCAGCAGCCGGGAACCCTGGGCCAACGTCCTGACTTTC. Translated: CASSREPWANVLTF.

The chain combines TRBV5-1 with TRBJ2-7; the match to TRBD2 covers 8 bases. CDR3 length: 14 amino acids. Germline V lookup: CDR1 SGHRS, CDR2 YFSETQ. V was clipped by 2 bases and J by 7 bases; unmatched bases: 8. The CDR3 loop reads CASSFPSGSGEQYF. The CDR3 DNA reads as TGCGCCAGCAGCTTCCCTAGCGGGTCGGGGGAGCAGTACTTC.

The rearrangement joins TRBV7-2 to TRBJ2-3, with 8 bases identical to TRBD2. The V segment lost 5 bases and the J segment 4 bases; nucleotides outside the gene matches: 11. This CDR3 spans 16 amino acids. Germline V gene lookup returns CDR1 SGHTA and CDR2 FQGNSA. For the CDR3, the DNA is TGTGCCAGCAGCACGTACGCAGCGGGAGTCGCAGATACGCAGTATTTT. It yields the protein CASSTYAAGVADTQYF.

The genes are TRBV19 and TRBJ2-1, with TRBD2 matching over 7 bases. The V gene's germline CDR1 is LNHDA and CDR2 SQIVND (reference sequence). This CDR3 region has 14 residues. V lost 7 bases to trimming and J lost 3 bases; unmatched junction nucleotides: 6. The DNA for the CDR3 is TGTGCCAGTAACCCTAGCGGAGGCTACAATGAGCAGTTCTTC. Its translation is CASNPSGGYNEQFF.

The J gene is TRBJ2-5, the V gene TRBV6-2 or TRBV6-3, with D uncertain. From germline, CDR1 is MNHEY and CDR2 SVGEGT. Trimming removed 1 base from V and 1 base from J, with 7 bases in between. The CDR3 runs to 14 residues. The CDR3 DNA reads as TGTGCCAGCAGTTACTGGCTTGCCCAAGAGACCCAGTACTTC. The encoded protein is CASSYWLAQETQYF.

V is TRBV7-8 and J is TRBJ2-7; D might be TRBD2 (6 bases). Germline CDR1 and CDR2: SGHVS and FQNEAQ. The V end was cut by 1 base, the J end by 0 bases, with 10 bases between. The CDR3 has 15 amino acids. Written as DNA, the CDR3 is TGTGCCAGCAGCTTAGTGTGGGACTCCTCCTACGAGCAGTACTTC. Amino acids: CASSLVWDSSYEQYF.